The entry below describes one T cell receptor (beta chain). The CD4+ fraction was divided into a CD45RA+ naive subset and a CD45RA-negative memory subset. This record comes from a study of shared clonotypes between healthy human individuals. Looked up from germline, CDR1 is SNHLY and CDR2 is FYNNEI. V was pared by 6 bases and J by 5 bases, with 17 bases between. This CDR3 spans 15 amino acids. Every subset had its genomic DNA shared out evenly among several immunoSEQ plates. The table came from immunoSEQ multiplex PCR; TCRdb's copy has only in-frame clones and leaves some out. The data show 2,100,000 or so clones, almost 96% seen once.

The receptor comes from a man between 18 and 29 years old in good health. The sequencing input was naive CD4+ T cells sorted from blood. The subset is: CD45RA+ positively selected. This chain links TRBV2 with TRBJ2-1; D perhaps matches TRBD2 (6 bases). For the CDR3, the DNA is TGTGCCAGCAGAAGACTAGTAGCGGACCACAATGAGCAGTTCTTC. Translated: CASRRLVADHNEQFF.